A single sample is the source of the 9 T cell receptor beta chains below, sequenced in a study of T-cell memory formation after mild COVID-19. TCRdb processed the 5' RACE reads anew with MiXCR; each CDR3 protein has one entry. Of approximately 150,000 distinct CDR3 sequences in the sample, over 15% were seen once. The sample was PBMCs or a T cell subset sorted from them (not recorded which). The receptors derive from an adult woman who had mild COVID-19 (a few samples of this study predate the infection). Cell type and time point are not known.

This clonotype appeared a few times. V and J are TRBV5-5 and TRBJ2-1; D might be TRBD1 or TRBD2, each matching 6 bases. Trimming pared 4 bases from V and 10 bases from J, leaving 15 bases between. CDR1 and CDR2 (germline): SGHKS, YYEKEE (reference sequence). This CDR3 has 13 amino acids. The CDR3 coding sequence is TGTGCCAGCAGCCCCACGGGGGCTCGAGAGCAGTTCTTC. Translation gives CASSPTGAREQFF.

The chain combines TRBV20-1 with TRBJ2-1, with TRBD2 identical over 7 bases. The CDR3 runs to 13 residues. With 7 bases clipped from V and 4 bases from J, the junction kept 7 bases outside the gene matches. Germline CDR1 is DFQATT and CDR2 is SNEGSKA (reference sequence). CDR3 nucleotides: TGCAGTGATCAGGGAGGGCCATACAATGAGCAGTTCTTC. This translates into CSDQGGPYNEQFF.

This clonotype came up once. DNA for the CDR3: TGCAGTGCTTCACGGGGGGCCGAGGCCCCGGGAAACACCATATATTTT. It codes for CSASRGAEAPGNTIYF. V usage is TRBV20-1 and J usage is TRBJ1-3; D is possibly TRBD1 (6 bases). Per germline, CDR1 DFQATT and CDR2 SNEGSKA (reference sequence). The CDR3 is made up of 16 amino acids. Between the trimmed V and J ends, which lost 5 bases and 4 bases, there was a span of 21 bases.

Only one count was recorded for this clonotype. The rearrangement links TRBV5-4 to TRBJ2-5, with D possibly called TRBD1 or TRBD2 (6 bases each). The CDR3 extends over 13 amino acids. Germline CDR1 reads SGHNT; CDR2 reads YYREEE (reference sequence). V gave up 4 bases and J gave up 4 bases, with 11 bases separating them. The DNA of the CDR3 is TGTGCCAGCAGCAACCCGGGGGCAGAGACCCAGTACTTC. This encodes CASSNPGAETQYF.

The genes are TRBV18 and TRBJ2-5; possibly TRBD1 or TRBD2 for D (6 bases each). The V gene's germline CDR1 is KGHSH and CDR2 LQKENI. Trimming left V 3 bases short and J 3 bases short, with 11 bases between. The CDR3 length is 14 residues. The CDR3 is CASSPTGGKETQYF. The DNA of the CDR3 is TGTGCCAGCTCACCGACAGGAGGGAAAGAGACCCAGTACTTC.

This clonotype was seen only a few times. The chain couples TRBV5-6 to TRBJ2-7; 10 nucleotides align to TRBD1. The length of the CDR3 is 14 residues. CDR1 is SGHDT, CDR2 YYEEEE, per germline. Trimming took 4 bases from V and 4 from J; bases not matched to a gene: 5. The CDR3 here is CASSRGQGQYEQYF. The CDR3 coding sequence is TGTGCCAGCAGCCGGGGACAGGGGCAATACGAGCAGTACTTC.

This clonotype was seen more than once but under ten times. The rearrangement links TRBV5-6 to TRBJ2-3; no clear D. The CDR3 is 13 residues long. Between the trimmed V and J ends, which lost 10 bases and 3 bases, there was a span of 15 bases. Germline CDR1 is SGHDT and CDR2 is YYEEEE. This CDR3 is CAGAIGATDTQYF. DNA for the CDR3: TGTGCCGGAGCAATCGGCGCGACAGATACGCAGTATTTT.

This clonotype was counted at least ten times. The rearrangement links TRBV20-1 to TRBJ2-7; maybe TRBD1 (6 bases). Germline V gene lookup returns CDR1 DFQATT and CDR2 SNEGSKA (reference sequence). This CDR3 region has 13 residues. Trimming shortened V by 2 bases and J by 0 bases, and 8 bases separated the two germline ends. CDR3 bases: TGCAGTGCTAGAACGACAGGCTCCTACGAGCAGTACTTC. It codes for CSARTTGSYEQYF.

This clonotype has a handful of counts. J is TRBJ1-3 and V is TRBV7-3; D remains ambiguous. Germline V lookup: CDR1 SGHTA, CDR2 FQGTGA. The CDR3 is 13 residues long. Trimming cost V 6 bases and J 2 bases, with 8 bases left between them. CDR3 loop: CASSSRPGNTIYF. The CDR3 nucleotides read TGTGCCAGCAGTTCAAGACCTGGAAACACCATATATTTT.